This record concerns one TCR beta chain sequence. The germline V gene encodes CDR1 MNHEY and CDR2 SVGAGI. Trimming removed 2 bases at V and 0 bases at J, with 10 bases between. CDR3 length equals 15 residues. The record originates from a study of T cell responses to AZD1222 COVID-19 vaccine. Here immunoSEQ multiplex PCR was the method, and the copy in TCRdb shows in-frame clones only, minus some. Counted here are some 63,000 clones, approximately 92% occurring once; the ten biggest clones make up under 6.5%. The chain carries TRBV6-5 and TRBJ1-1; the D gene is possibly TRBD1 (5 bases). Sequencing was performed on peripheral blood, taken 28 days after the second AZD1222 dose. The sequence came from an adult who received the AZD1222 COVID-19 vaccine. Here the CDR3 DNA reads TGTGCCAGCAGTTACGCGGGGGGGATGAACACTGAAGCTTTCTTT. Translating it yields CASSYAGGMNTEAFF.